A single T cell receptor (beta chain) is shown here with its context. With a J-beta primer mix and a sample-barcoded 5' primer, a second PCR ran about 7 to 11 cycles. TCRdb reanalysed the 5' RACE reads using MiXCR and keeps one entry per CDR3 protein. Counted here are under 1,000,000 distinct CDR3 sequences, about 37% occurring once; the ten biggest clones make up over 10%. This sample is drawn from a study of blood T cells in healthy people across ages. Input material: blood. The receptor comes from a man between 18 and 29 years old in good health.

The CDR3 DNA sequence: TGTGCCAGCAGCGTGAGTCCCTTCTACGAGCAGTACTTC. Protein: CASSVSPFYEQYF. The chain recombines TRBV9 with TRBJ2-7, with no clear D. Germline V lookup: CDR1 SGDLS, CDR2 YYNGEE. Trimming shortened V by 2 bases and J by 3 bases, and 9 bases separated the two germline ends. This CDR3 has 13 residues.